These T cell receptor beta chains were read from a single sample in a study of blood T cell repertoires in COVID-19. The assay was immunoSEQ multiplex PCR, and TCRdb's table has in-frame clones only and misses some. This sample carries around 230,000 clones, around nine tenths of them seen once, and the ten largest clones take around 0.7%. Sequenced: peripheral blood. The receptors here all came from a middle-aged man with acute or convalescent COVID-19. The CDR3 runs from the conserved cysteine through the conserved F or W. A D gene is named only where the DNA matches it firmly. Only some rows state a clone size, as once, few, many or a class for expanded clones.

TRBV28	13	.	.	TRBJ2-5	TGTGCCAGCAACGGACAGAGGGGAGAGACCCAGTACTTC	CASNGQRGETQYF
TRBV29-1	15	.	TRBD1	TRBJ2-7	TGCAGCGTTGAGCAGGGGGACAGGGAGTCCTACGAGCAGTACTTC	CSVEQGDRESYEQYF
TRBV6-5	16	.	TRBD2	TRBJ2-5	TGTGCCAGCAGTTACTCGGGGTCGGGGGGGATAGAGACCCAGTACTTC	CASSYSGSGGIETQYF
TRBV18	12	.	TRBD1	TRBJ1-1	TGTGCCAGCTCACCAAGGGACAGTGAAGCTTTCTTT	CASSPRDSEAFF
TRBV29-1	13	.	TRBD1	TRBJ1-1	TGCAGCGGACAGACAGGGGACGGCACTGAAGCTTTCTTT	CSGQTGDGTEAFF
TRBV6-6	12	.	.	TRBJ2-7	TGTGCCAGCAGTATTAACAGCTACGAGCAGTACTTC	CASSINSYEQYF
TRBV5-8	15	.	.	TRBJ2-7	TGTGCCAGCAGCGTAACAGGGCTCCCCCCCTACGAGCAGTACTTC	CASSVTGLPPYEQYF
TRBV9	15	.	.	TRBJ2-1	TGTGCCAGCAGCGTAGCAGCGGACTCCTACAATGAGCAGTTCTTC	CASSVAADSYNEQFF
TRBV7-8	15	.	TRBD1	TRBJ2-1	TGTGCCAGCAGCCGAGACGGACAGGGATACAATGAGCAGTTCTTC	CASSRDGQGYNEQFF
TRBV9	17	.	.	TRBJ2-2	TGTGCCAGCAGCGTAGATGGTAGCGGTGCCGGAACCGGGGAGCTGTTTTTT	CASSVDGSGAGTGELFF
TRBV6-5	15	once	.	TRBJ2-5	TGTGCCAGCAGTTTTCTACAGGGCCTACAAGAGACCCAGTACTTC	CASSFLQGLQETQYF
TRBV7-9	14	.	.	TRBJ2-5	TGTGCCAGCAGCTCCCAGGTCCTCCAAGAGACCCAGTACTTC	CASSSQVLQETQYF
TRBV6-2/TRBV6-3	14	.	.	TRBJ1-2	TGTGCCAGCAGTCCCCTGGGGGGACTCTATGGCTACACCTTC	CASSPLGGLYGYTF
TRBV7-3	13	.	.	TRBJ2-2	TGTGCCAGCAGCTCCGGGTACACCGGGGAGCTGTTTTTT	CASSSGYTGELFF
TRBV6-5	16	.	TRBD1	TRBJ2-4	TGTGCCAGCAGTTACGCCTCTGGACAGGGACGAAACATTCAGTACTTC	CASSYASGQGRNIQYF
TRBV11-2	16	once	TRBD2	TRBJ2-5	TGTGCCAGCAGCTCCGGACTAGCGGGTATACAAGAGACCCAGTACTTC	CASSSGLAGIQETQYF
TRBV5-1	15	.	TRBD1	TRBJ2-7	TGCGCCAGCAGCTGGTCGGCGGGACAGGGGTTCCAGCAGTACTTC	CASSWSAGQGFQQYF
TRBV12-3/TRBV12-4	11	.	TRBD2	TRBJ2-1	TGTGCCAGCCGACTAGCTTATGAGCAGTTCTTC	CASRLAYEQFF
TRBV7-9	15	.	.	TRBJ2-2	TGTGCCAGCAGCGACGGGACACCAAACACCGGGGAGCTGTTTTTT	CASSDGTPNTGELFF
TRBV5-4	15	few	TRBD1	TRBJ1-2	TGTGCCAGCAGCTTCGGACAGGAGTCGATCTATGGCTACACCTTC	CASSFGQESIYGYTF
TRBV29-1	13	.	.	TRBJ2-2	TGCAGCGTTGAAGTTCTTCCCGGCGGGGAGCTGTTTTTT	CSVEVLPGGELFF
TRBV6-5	15	.	.	TRBJ1-6	TGTGCCAGCACCTCGTCGGGGTTAGGATATTCACCCCTCCACTTT	CASTSSGLGYSPLHF
TRBV7-3	12	.	TRBD1	TRBJ2-7	TGTGCCAACCCGGGACAGGTCTACGAGCAGTACTTC	CANPGQVYEQYF
TRBV3-1/TRBV3-2	14	.	TRBD1	TRBJ1-5	TGTGCCAGCACCCAAGGGGGCGGCAATCAGCCCCAGCATTTT	CASTQGGGNQPQHF
TRBV5-8	16	few	TRBD2	TRBJ2-1	TGTGCCAGCAGCTTGGCCCCTAGCGGGAGTAACAATGAGCAGTTCTTC	CASSLAPSGSNNEQFF
TRBV27	14	.	.	TRBJ2-7	TGTGCCAGCAGTCCCATAGGTGACGAGGACGAGCAGTACTTC	CASSPIGDEDEQYF
TRBV6-2/TRBV6-3	18	.	TRBD2	TRBJ2-7	TGTGCCAGCAGTTTTGTCCCGGGACTAGCGGGCGCTACCTACGAGCAGTACTTC	CASSFVPGLAGATYEQYF
TRBV27	15	.	TRBD2	TRBJ2-6	TGTGCCAGCAGCGGACTAGCGTGGGGGGCCAACGTCCTGACTTTC	CASSGLAWGANVLTF
TRBV2	12	few	TRBD1	TRBJ2-1	TGTGCCAGCAATCCGAACAGGGGCGAGCAGTTCTTC	CASNPNRGEQFF
TRBV27	16	.	.	TRBJ2-1	TGTGCCAGCAGTCGGTCTGGGCCCAGGTCCTACAATGAGCAGTTCTTC	CASSRSGPRSYNEQFF
TRBV19	14	.	.	TRBJ2-7	TGTGCCAGTAGTATAAATCGCGCCTCCTACGAGCAGTACTTC	CASSINRASYEQYF
TRBV7-9	14	.	TRBD2	TRBJ2-1	TGTGCCAGCAGCCAGGGACTAGCGGGGGCTGAGCAGTTCTTC	CASSQGLAGAEQFF
TRBV7-8	17	few	.	TRBJ1-2	TGTGCCAGCAGCTTACCCTCCGGGTCTACGGTGGGCTATGGCTACACCTTC	CASSLPSGSTVGYGYTF